This T cell receptor (beta chain) was found in a study of control samples from healthy donors and cancer patients. V shed 2 bases and J shed 3 bases, with 11 bases lying between them. This CDR3 spans 15 amino acids. CDR1 and CDR2 from the germline V gene are LNHDA and SQIVND (reference sequence). Assay: immunoSEQ multiplex PCR; the TCRdb copy retains only in-frame clones and omits some. The table records around 170,000 clones, 90% of them present only once. The sequence came from a woman aged 45-59 years in good health. Sequencing input: blood. The rearrangement uses TRBV19 and TRBJ1-5; maybe TRBD1 (6 bases). The CDR3 reads CASSILTGLNQPQHF. CDR3 DNA sequence: TGTGCCAGTAGTATACTTACAGGGCTCAATCAGCCCCAGCATTTT.